This TCR beta chain is from a study of shared clonotypes between healthy human individuals. Study-level points and caveats: Limitation of the genetic and exposure-history diversity represented came from the few donors. Relative to memory subsets, naive subsets generally showed larger estimated richness. In a few donors, around 4.5% of naive CD4 clonotypes appeared in common.

Assay runs were performed at deep level. Only in-frame clones appear in the TCRdb table, and some are missing; sequencing was by immunoSEQ multiplex PCR. The sample has about 2.1 million clones, 93% seen once. Only CD45RO-negative cells positively selected for CCR7 counted as naive CD8 cells, so terminally differentiated effector memory CD45RA+ cells were excluded. V was clipped by 1 base and J by 0 bases, with 9 bases between them. The CDR3 loop spans 15 amino acids. Germline V lookup: CDR1 SGDLS, CDR2 YYNGEE. Concerning this clone itself: Its antigen is as yet unknown.

The sample consisted of naive CD8+ T cells from PBMCs. The origin of this receptor is a man aged 18 to 29 in good health. Some clones in this sample may be carry-over from other donors' samples. V is TRBV9 and J is TRBJ2-3; D is perhaps TRBD2 (5 bases). The CDR3 region is CASSVFLASTDTQYF. The CDR3 DNA reads TGTGCCAGCAGCGTATTCCTAGCTAGCACAGATACGCAGTATTTT.